The rows below give T cell receptor beta chains drawn from one sample of a study of beta chain features in type 1 diabetes. TCRdb's table, derived via immunoSEQ multiplex PCR, lists solely in-frame clones and lacks some. Of 200,000 to 250,000 clones in the sample, more than 65% were seen once. The sequenced sample was naive CD4+ T cells from blood. These receptors were obtained from a young man in good health. CDR3s include the opening cysteine and the closing phenylalanine or tryptophan. A D gene is named only where the DNA matches it firmly. The size entry is marked missing in some rows and otherwise reads once, few, many or a size class.

len | abundance | j_gene | v_gene | d_gene | CDR3nt | CDR3aa
14 | . | TRBJ2-1 | TRBV7-2 | TRBD2 | TGTGCCAGCAGCAGACTAGCGGGGTATGATGAGCAGTTCTTC | CASSRLAGYDEQFF
12 | . | TRBJ2-2 | TRBV7-2 | . | TGTGCCAGCAGCTTAGAGGCCGGGGAGCTGTTTTTT | CASSLEAGELFF
15 | few | TRBJ2-5 | TRBV30 | TRBD2 | TGTGCCTGGAGTGCGACCGGGACTAGTGGGGAGACCCAGTACTTC | CAWSATGTSGETQYF
13 | . | TRBJ2-1 | TRBV30 | TRBD1 | TGTGCCTGGGGGACAGGGACCTACAATGAGCAGTTCTTC | CAWGTGTYNEQFF
12 | . | TRBJ2-3 | TRBV9 | TRBD1 | TGTGCCAGCAGCACCGTCGGGACAGGGAAGTATTTT | CASSTVGTGKYF
16 | . | TRBJ2-7 | TRBV18 | . | TGTGCCAGCTCACCGAATACCGGGACCTCCGGGCACGAGCAGTACTTC | CASSPNTGTSGHEQYF
14 | . | TRBJ1-2 | TRBV7-8 | . | TGTGCCAGCAGCCGGAGGGGCTCTAACTATGGCTACACCTTC | CASSRRGSNYGYTF
15 | . | TRBJ2-5 | TRBV19 | . | TGTGCCAGTAGCGGAGAGGGTCGTAGGCAAGAGACCCAGTACTTC | CASSGEGRRQETQYF
13 | . | TRBJ1-1 | TRBV30 | TRBD1 | TGTGCCTGGAGTACAGGGGTCTCCACTGAAGCTTTCTTT | CAWSTGVSTEAFF
14 | . | TRBJ2-1 | TRBV6-6 | TRBD1 | TGTGCCAGCAGTCCTGGACAGGGTCGGAATGAGCAGTTCTTC | CASSPGQGRNEQFF
13 | . | TRBJ2-5 | TRBV19 | . | TGTGCCAGTAGTATGCGGACCCAAGAGACCCAGTACTTC | CASSMRTQETQYF
12 | few | TRBJ1-1 | TRBV30 | . | TGTGCCTCGACGCCACGGGCGACTGAAGCTTTCTTT | CASTPRATEAFF
16 | . | TRBJ2-7 | TRBV18 | . | TGTGCCAGCTTCCCGAACGAACTAGCCGGAACCTACGAGCAGTACTTC | CASFPNELAGTYEQYF
15 | . | TRBJ2-7 | TRBV30 | TRBD1 | TGTGCCTGGAGTTCGGGAAAAGGGGGCATGTACGAGCAGTACTTC | CAWSSGKGGMYEQYF
17 | . | TRBJ2-7 | TRBV7-9 | . | TGTGCCAGCAGCTTTCTGCTCGAGGGAGGGGGAAGCTACGAGCAGTACTTC | CASSFLLEGGGSYEQYF
15 | . | TRBJ1-2 | TRBV30 | TRBD1 | TGTGCCTGGAGTCGCCAGGGGGATAGCATTCGGGGCTACACCTTC | CAWSRQGDSIRGYTF
16 | once | TRBJ2-5 | TRBV25-1 | TRBD2 | TGTGCCAGCAGTGAGGGATCACTAGCGGCCCAAGAGACCCAGTACTTC | CASSEGSLAAQETQYF
13 | . | TRBJ2-7 | TRBV5-1 | . | TGCGCCAGCAGCCTGCTAGGAGCCTACGAGCAGTACTTC | CASSLLGAYEQYF
15 | . | TRBJ2-2 | TRBV2 | TRBD1 | TGTGCCAGCAAGGTGGAACAGGGGACCACCGGGGAGCTGTTTTTT | CASKVEQGTTGELFF
13 | . | TRBJ1-4 | TRBV5-1 | . | TGCGCCAGCCGACCCGCAACTAATGAAAAACTGTTTTTT | CASRPATNEKLFF
13 | . | TRBJ1-1 | TRBV30 | . | TGTGCCTGGAGTGTAATGTATCAGTCGGAAGCTTTCTTT | CAWSVMYQSEAFF
17 | . | TRBJ2-7 | TRBV13 | TRBD2 | TGTGCCAGCACCAAGGGGGGGACTAGCGGGACTTCCTACGAGCAGTACTTC | CASTKGGTSGTSYEQYF
17 | . | TRBJ1-1 | TRBV14 | . | TGTGCCAGCAGCCAAAATAGGGGCTGGGGCGGGAACACTGAAGCTTTCTTT | CASSQNRGWGGNTEAFF
16 | . | TRBJ2-1 | TRBV5-6 | . | TGTGCCAGCAGCCCCGGGACTCGGGGGTCCTACAATGAGCAGTTCTTC | CASSPGTRGSYNEQFF
13 | few | TRBJ2-1 | TRBV29-1 | TRBD1 | TGCAGCGTTGGAGGGACAGGGGTTTTTGGGCAGTTCTTC | CSVGGTGVFGQFF
12 | . | TRBJ2-7 | TRBV7-2 | . | TGTGCCAGCAGCTTAGGAGTGGGCGAGCAGTACTTC | CASSLGVGEQYF
14 | . | TRBJ2-7 | TRBV7-2 | . | TGTGCCAGCAGCTTATCGGGCGGAAGCTACGAGCAGTACTTC | CASSLSGGSYEQYF
12 | . | TRBJ2-3 | TRBV2 | . | TGTGCCAGCAGTGTATCAACAGATACGCAGTATTTT | CASSVSTDTQYF
13 | . | TRBJ1-1 | TRBV18 | . | TGTGCCAGCTCACCCGATATGAACACTGAAGCTTTCTTT | CASSPDMNTEAFF
11 | . | TRBJ2-1 | TRBV29-1 | . | TGCAGCGTCCTTAGGGCCACCGAGCAGTTCTTC | CSVLRATEQFF
15 | . | TRBJ2-5 | TRBV9 | TRBD2 | TGTGCCAGCAGCCCTAGCGGGGGGTTCCAAGAGACCCAGTACTTC | CASSPSGGFQETQYF
13 | . | TRBJ1-5 | TRBV30 | . | TGTGCCTGGAGCGGGCAGGGGAATCAGCCCCAGCATTTT | CAWSGQGNQPQHF
12 | . | TRBJ2-7 | TRBV13 | TRBD2 | TGTGCCAGCAGCTTAGTCTGGGGAGGGTTGTACTTC | CASSLVWGGLYF
15 | . | TRBJ2-5 | TRBV7-2 | TRBD2 | TGTGCCACCCGGTTACTAGCGGGGTTCCAAGAGACCCAGTACTTC | CATRLLAGFQETQYF